The clone carrying this TCR beta chain was recorded many times. The data were taken from a study of beta chain features in type 1 diabetes. Reverse transcribing all isolated RNA meant expressed TCRB transcripts were sequenced. Sequencing used immunoSEQ multiplex PCR; TCRdb keeps in-frame clones, though not all of them. The sample gives around 300,000 clones, 11% to 15% of which show up once; approximately 6.7% is in the top ten. The CDR3 has 12 amino acids. The clonotype was recovered from a man younger than 45 in good health. This chain uses TRBV21-1 with TRBJ2-5. TRBV21-1 is deemed a pseudogene. The sequenced sample was central memory CD4+ T cells from blood. CDR3 in amino acids: CASIGEGETQYF. Here the CDR3 DNA reads TGTGCCAGCATCGGAGAGGGGGAGACCCAGTACTTC.